This passage covers 19 T cell receptor beta chains from one sample sequenced in a study of T cells in Graves' hyperthyroidism and ophthalmopathy. Template material for amplifying TCR beta CDR3 regions consisted of RNA transcripts. First-round RT-PCR targeting the TCR CDR3 was performed with the HTBI primer set. TCRdb called the multiplex PCR reads again in MiXCR, with one record for every CDR3 protein. The sample shows approximately 520,000 distinct CDR3 sequences, approximately 25% of them seen only once. Sequencing was done on a sample of blood. The receptors derive from a woman aged 25 to 39 with Graves' ophthalmopathy.

In this sample, this clonotype turned up many times. The rearrangement joins TRBV7-3 to TRBJ2-5, with a possible D match to TRBD2 (6 bases). Germline V lookup: CDR1 SGHTA, CDR2 FQGTGA. V lost 1 base, J lost 3 bases, and 6 bases lay in between. This CDR3 is built from 13 residues. As DNA, the CDR3 is TGTGCCAGCAGCTTAAGGGGGGAAGAGACCCAGTACTTC. Encoded protein: CASSLRGEETQYF.

This clonotype was recorded at least ten times. The V gene is TRBV7-9, the J gene TRBJ2-2; TRBD1 is a possible D gene (6 bases). The CDR3 extends over 13 amino acids. The germline V and J ends were trimmed by 11 bases and 1 base, with 11 bases remaining between them. From germline, CDR1 is SEHNR and CDR2 FQNEAQ (reference sequence). The CDR3 DNA sequence: TGTGCCGGTAAACAGGGGAACACCGGGGAGCTGTTTTTT. The encoded protein is CAGKQGNTGELFF.

This clonotype was picked up many times. J is TRBJ1-5 and V is TRBV19; D not resolved. V lost 9 bases, J lost 0 bases, and 12 bases lay in between. The germline gives CDR1 LNHDA, CDR2 SQIVND (reference sequence). The CDR3 is 14 residues long. The CDR3 here is CASQKTYSNQPQHF. The CDR3 DNA sequence: TGTGCCAGCCAGAAGACGTATAGCAATCAGCCCCAGCATTTT. Together with reference TRBV19 and TRBJ1-5, the CDR3 gives the full variable domain: DGGITQSPKYLFRKEGQNVTLSCEQNLNHDAMYWYRQDPGQGLRLIYYSQIVNDFQKGDIAEGYSVSREKKESFPLTVTSAQKNPTAFYLCASQKTYSNQPQHFGDGTRLSIL.

The chain links TRBV24-1 to TRBJ2-2; 10 nucleotides match TRBD2. J gave up 3 bases and V 7 bases, and 7 bases lay outside the gene matches. This CDR3 is 16 amino acids long. Germline CDR1 reads KGHDR; CDR2 reads SFDVKD. The CDR3 reads CATRAGSGGDTGELFF. The CDR3 coding sequence is TGTGCCACCAGGGCAGGGAGCGGGGGGGACACCGGGGAGCTGTTTTTT.

Many counts were recorded for this clonotype. V and J are TRBV2 and TRBJ1-1; 7 nucleotides align to TRBD1. The germline gives CDR1 SNHLY, CDR2 FYNNEI. The CDR3 spans 19 residues. With 4 bases clipped from V and 1 base from J, the junction kept 18 bases outside the gene matches. The CDR3 bases are TGTGCCAGCAGTGTCCAATCTCCGTCTCCCAGGGGGGCGAACACTGAAGCTTTCTTT. Protein product: CASSVQSPSPRGANTEAFF.

Many counts were recorded for this clonotype. This sequence joins TRBV11-1 and TRBJ2-2; 9 bases match TRBD2. Germline assignment: CDR1 SGHAT and CDR2 FQDESV (reference sequence). This CDR3 comprises 14 residues. Unmatched junction bases numbered 2, after V lost 5 bases and J lost 4 bases. The CDR3 spells CASSLSGGTGELFF. CDR3 DNA sequence: TGTGCCAGCAGCCTTAGCGGGGGCACCGGGGAGCTGTTTTTT.

This clonotype was counted many times. The rearrangement joins TRBV12-3 or TRBV12-4 to TRBJ1-2; possible D gene TRBD1, 6 bases. V was clipped by 4 bases and J by 8 bases, with 14 bases between them. The CDR3 has 13 amino acids. Here the CDR3 DNA reads TGTGCCAGCAGTTGGCGGACAGCGGGCGGCTACACCTTC. Translated: CASSWRTAGGYTF.

This clonotype was counted at least ten times. This rearrangement joins TRBV7-2 to TRBJ1-3; maybe TRBD1 (5 bases). Trimming stripped 6 bases from V and 1 base from J, with 7 bases between. The CDR3 length is 13 residues. Germline V gene lookup returns CDR1 SGHTA and CDR2 FQGNSA. CDR3 amino acids: CASRRGSGNTIYF. The CDR3 DNA reads TGTGCCAGCAGAAGGGGATCTGGAAACACCATATATTTT.

Only a few counts were recorded for this clonotype. This rearrangement joins TRBV27 to TRBJ1-2, with D unclear. The CDR3 covers 13 residues. In germline, CDR1 is MNHEY, CDR2 SMNVEV (reference sequence). V was clipped by 2 bases and J by 7 bases, with 11 bases between them. CDR3 loop: CASSLIGNLGYTF. CDR3 DNA: TGTGCCAGCAGTTTAATAGGAAATCTTGGCTACACCTTC.

Concerning this clonotype itself: This sequence may be a read error, since a much larger clone differs from it by one base. The chain is built from TRBV4-1 and TRBJ2-7, with D possibly being TRBD1 (6 bases). Germline CDR1 and CDR2: MGHRA and YSYEKL. Trimming took 0 bases from V and 2 from J, leaving 20 bases between them. The CDR3 contains 18 residues. The CDR3 nucleotides are TGCGCCAGCAGCCAAGAACGACCGTGGGGGCAGGGGACCTACGAGCAGTACTTC. This gives the protein CASSQERPWGQGTYEQYF.

Ten or more counts support this clonotype. This chain links TRBV5-1 with TRBJ2-7; D is perhaps TRBD1 or TRBD2 (5 bases each). CDR3 size: 14 residues. Germline loops: CDR1 SGHRS, CDR2 YFSETQ. Trimming shortened V by 4 bases and J by 7 bases, and 18 bases separated the two germline ends. CDR3 region: CASSTDGTLWEQYF. In DNA, the CDR3 is TGCGCCAGCAGCACGGACGGGACCCTTTGGGAGCAGTACTTC.

In its sample, this clonotype was seen many times. The chain is built from TRBV20-1 and TRBJ1-1; D remains ambiguous. The CDR3 has 12 amino acids. Trimming stripped 7 bases from V and 2 bases from J, with 11 bases between. Per the germline V gene, CDR1 is DFQATT and CDR2 is SNEGSKA (reference sequence). The chain's CDR3 is CSGQTPNTEAFF. Written as DNA, the CDR3 is TGCAGTGGCCAGACACCTAACACTGAAGCTTTCTTT.

The table lists this clonotype with a few counts. For the CDR3, the DNA is TGTGCCAGCAGTACTCCCTCCAGCTCCTACGAGCAGTACTTC. It specifies CASSTPSSSYEQYF. The chain recombines TRBV28 with TRBJ2-7; D remains ambiguous. There are 14 residues in the CDR3. V dropped 5 bases and J dropped 0 bases, with 11 bases sitting between them. The germline V gene encodes CDR1 MDHEN and CDR2 SYDVKM.

V is TRBV6-5 and J is TRBJ2-5; D may be TRBD1 (6 bases). CDR1 is MNHEY, CDR2 SVGAGI, per germline. The V end lost 8 bases, the J end lost 0 bases, and 10 bases lay between the germline ends. This CDR3 is built from 13 residues. In DNA, the CDR3 is TGTGCCAGCCTAAGGGGGTACCAAGAGACCCAGTACTTC. Its protein is CASLRGYQETQYF.

The J gene is TRBJ2-5, the V gene TRBV24-1; 10 positions agree with TRBD2. The length of the CDR3 is 17 residues. Germline V gives CDR1 KGHDR, CDR2 SFDVKD. The V and J ends lost 0 bases and 5 bases, in that order; junction bases with no gene match: 8. The CDR3, as DNA: TGTGCCACCAGTGATTTGTGGTCTAGCGGGGGCGTCGAGACCCAGTACTTC. It specifies CATSDLWSSGGVETQYF.

V gene TRBV6-1 combines with J gene TRBJ1-2, with D tentatively TRBD1 (6 bases). The CDR3 covers 14 residues. The germline gives CDR1 MNHNS, CDR2 SASEGT. Deletions cut 8 bases from V and 4 bases from J, with 17 bases between. CDR3 in amino acids: CASLGWGASYGYTF. The CDR3 nucleotides read TGTGCCAGCCTGGGTTGGGGGGCTTCCTATGGCTACACCTTC.

This clonotype was seen repeatedly, ten times or more. The chain uses TRBV29-1 and TRBJ1-1; 8 positions agree with TRBD1. V lost 5 bases to trimming and J lost 3 bases; unmatched junction nucleotides: 8. Germline values: CDR1 SQVTM, CDR2 ANQGSEA. The CDR3 totals 14 residues. The chain's CDR3 is CSVLAGQADTEAFF. DNA of the CDR3: TGCAGCGTTTTGGCGGGACAGGCGGACACTGAAGCTTTCTTT.

The chain is built from TRBV25-1 and TRBJ2-5; 10 bases fit TRBD1. CDR3 size: 17 residues. Trimming at V came to 3 bases and at J to 10 bases, leaving 17 bases not matched to a gene. The V gene's germline CDR1 is MGHDK and CDR2 SYGVNS. CDR3 amino acids: CASSDVPGTGDLQDQYF. CDR3 bases: TGTGCCAGCAGTGACGTCCCCGGGACAGGGGATCTTCAGGACCAGTACTTC.

At least ten counts were recorded for this clonotype. The V call is TRBV25-1, the J call TRBJ1-1; 10 nucleotides match TRBD1. CDR1 MGHDK and CDR2 SYGVNS come from the germline V gene. The junction had 10 bases not matched to a gene; V was cut back by 2 bases and J by 4 bases. The CDR3 covers 17 residues. The CDR3 bases are TGTGCCAGCAGTGAAGACTTGGGACAGGGGCCGGGCACTGAAGCTTTCTTT. Protein: CASSEDLGQGPGTEAFF. Full variable domain (rest looked up from reference TRBV25-1 and TRBJ1-1): EADIYQTPRYLVIGTGKKITLECSQTMGHDKMYWYQQDPGMELHLIHYSYGVNSTEKGDLSSESTVSRIRTEHFPLTLESARPSHTSQYLCASSEDLGQGPGTEAFFGQGTRLTVV.